This T cell receptor (beta chain) was recorded in a study of T-cell reconstitution after alpha-beta-depleted transplantation in children. V shed 0 bases and J shed 9 bases, with 11 bases lying between them. Germline CDR1 and CDR2: MNHEY and SVGAGI. The CDR3 covers 14 residues. Unique molecular identifiers were incorporated into the prepared TCRbeta library. One entry per CDR3 protein results from TCRdb running MiXCR on the PCR reads. The table shows 780,000 or so distinct CDR3 sequences, with 16% occurring only once. This clonotype was picked up a small number of times. This clonotype was obtained from a male patient younger than 18 who had a stem cell transplant for acute lymphoblastic leukemia, so the T cells may come from the graft donor. Sequenced material: PBMCs, mostly from graft donor cells, taken 360 days after TCRalphabeta/CD19-depleted stem cell transplant. The chain carries TRBV6-5 and TRBJ2-2, with D unclear. CDR3 sequence (DNA): TGTGCCAGCAGTTACTCACAAGGGCACAGGGAGCTGTTTTTT. It is translated as CASSYSQGHRELFF.